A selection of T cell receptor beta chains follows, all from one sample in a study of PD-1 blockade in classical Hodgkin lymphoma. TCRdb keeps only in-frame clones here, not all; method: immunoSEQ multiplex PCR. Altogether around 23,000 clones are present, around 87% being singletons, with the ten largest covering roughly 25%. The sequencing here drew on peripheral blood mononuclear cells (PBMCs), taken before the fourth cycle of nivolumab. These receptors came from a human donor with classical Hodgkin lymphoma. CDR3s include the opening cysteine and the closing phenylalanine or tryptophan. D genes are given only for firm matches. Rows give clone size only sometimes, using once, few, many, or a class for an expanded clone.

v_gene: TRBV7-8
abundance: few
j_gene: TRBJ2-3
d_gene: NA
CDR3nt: TGTGCCAGCAGCTTAATCCCAGGGGCCACAGATACGCAGTATTTT
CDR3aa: CASSLIPGATDTQYF

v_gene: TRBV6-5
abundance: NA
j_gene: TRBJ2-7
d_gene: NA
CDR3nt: TGTGCCAGCAGTCGAGGCTACGAGCAGTACTTC
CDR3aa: CASSRGYEQYF

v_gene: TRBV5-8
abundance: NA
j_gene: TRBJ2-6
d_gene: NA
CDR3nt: TGTGCCAGCAGCTTCGGTTTGGGGGCCAACGTCCTGACTTTC
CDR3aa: CASSFGLGANVLTF

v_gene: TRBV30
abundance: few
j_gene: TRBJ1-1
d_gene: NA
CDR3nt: TGTGCCTGGAGTGAGGGGATGAACACTGAAGCTTTCTTT
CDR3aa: CAWSEGMNTEAFF

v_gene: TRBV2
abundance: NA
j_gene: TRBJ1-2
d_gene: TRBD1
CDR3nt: TGTGCCAGCAGTTCTCGGGACAGGGGCGGCTACACCTTC
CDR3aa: CASSSRDRGGYTF

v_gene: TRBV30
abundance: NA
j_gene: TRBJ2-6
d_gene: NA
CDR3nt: TGTGCCTGGAGTGTAACCCCCCACTCTGGGGCCAACGTCCTGACTTTC
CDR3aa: CAWSVTPHSGANVLTF

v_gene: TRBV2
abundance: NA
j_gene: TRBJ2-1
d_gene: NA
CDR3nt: TGTGCCAGCCTTCTGGACGGGGGATTTAATGAGCAGTTCTTC
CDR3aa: CASLLDGGFNEQFF

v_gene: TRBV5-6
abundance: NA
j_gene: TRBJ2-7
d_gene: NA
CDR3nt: TGTGCCAGCAGCTTGGCAAATGGGAACGAGCAGTACTTC
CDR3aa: CASSLANGNEQYF

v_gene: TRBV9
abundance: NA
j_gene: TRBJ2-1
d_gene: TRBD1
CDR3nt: TGTGCCAGCAGCGTAGAGGGACAGGGGGCCGATGAGCAGTTCTTC
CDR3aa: CASSVEGQGADEQFF

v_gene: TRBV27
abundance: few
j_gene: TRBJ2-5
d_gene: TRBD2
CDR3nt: TGTGCCAGCAGTCTGGGACTAGCGTACCAAGAGACCCAGTACTTC
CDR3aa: CASSLGLAYQETQYF

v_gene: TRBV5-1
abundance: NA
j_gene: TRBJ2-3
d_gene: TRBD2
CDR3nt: TGCGCCAGCAGCGATGGGACTAGCGGAACAGATACGCAGTATTTT
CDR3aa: CASSDGTSGTDTQYF

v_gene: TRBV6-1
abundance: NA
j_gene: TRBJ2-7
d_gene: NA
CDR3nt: TGTGCCAGCAGTGAAGCCACTTCCTACGAGCAGTACTTC
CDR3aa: CASSEATSYEQYF

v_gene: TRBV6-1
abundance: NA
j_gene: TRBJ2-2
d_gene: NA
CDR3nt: TGTGCCAGCAGTGAAACACAGGGAGACACCGGGGAGCTGTTTTTT
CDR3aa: CASSETQGDTGELFF

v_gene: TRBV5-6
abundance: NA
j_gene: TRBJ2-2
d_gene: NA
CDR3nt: TGTGCCAGCAGCCAGGTACCCACCGGGGAGCTGTTTTTT
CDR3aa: CASSQVPTGELFF

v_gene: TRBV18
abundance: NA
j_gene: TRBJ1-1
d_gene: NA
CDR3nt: TGTGCCAGCTCCCCTGGCCGGGGGAACACTGAAGCTTTCTTT
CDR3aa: CASSPGRGNTEAFF

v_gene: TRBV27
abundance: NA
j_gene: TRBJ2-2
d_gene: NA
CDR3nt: TGTGCCAGCAGCATATTTCCGGGACTGCCTACCGGGGAGCTGTTTTTT
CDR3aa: CASSIFPGLPTGELFF

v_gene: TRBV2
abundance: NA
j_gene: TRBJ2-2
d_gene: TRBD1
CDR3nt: TGTGCCAGCAGTGGAGGGACAGGGCCGAACACCGGGGAGCTGTTTTTT
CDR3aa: CASSGGTGPNTGELFF

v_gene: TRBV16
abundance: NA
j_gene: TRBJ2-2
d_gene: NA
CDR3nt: TGTGCCAGCAGCCGCCTAAACGGGGAGCTGTTTTTT
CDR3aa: CASSRLNGELFF

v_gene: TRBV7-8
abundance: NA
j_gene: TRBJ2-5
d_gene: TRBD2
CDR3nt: TGTGCCAGCAGCTTAGGCGGGAGTCAAGAGACCCAGTACTTC
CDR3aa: CASSLGGSQETQYF

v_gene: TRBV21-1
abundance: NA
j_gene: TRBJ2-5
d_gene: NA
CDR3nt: TGTGCCAGCAGCATGGGACTAGCGGGAGCAACGCAAGAGACCCAGTACTTC
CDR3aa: CASSMGLAGATQETQYF

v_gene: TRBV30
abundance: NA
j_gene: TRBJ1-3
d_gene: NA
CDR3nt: TGTGCCTGGAGAGAAAGATCGTACTCTGGAAACACCATATATTTT
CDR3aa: CAWRERSYSGNTIYF

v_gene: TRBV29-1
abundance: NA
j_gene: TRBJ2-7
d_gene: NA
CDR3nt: TGCAGCGTTGAAGGCGGAAGCGATTCCTACGAGCAGTACTTC
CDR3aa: CSVEGGSDSYEQYF

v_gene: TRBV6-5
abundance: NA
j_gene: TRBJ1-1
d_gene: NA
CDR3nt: TGTGCCAGCAGTTACTCGGCAGACACTGAAGCTTTCTTT
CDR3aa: CASSYSADTEAFF

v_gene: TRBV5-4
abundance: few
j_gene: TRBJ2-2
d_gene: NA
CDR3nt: TGTGCCAGCTCGGGCTGGAACGGGGAGCTGTTTTTT
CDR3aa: CASSGWNGELFF

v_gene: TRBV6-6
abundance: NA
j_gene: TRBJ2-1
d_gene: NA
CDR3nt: TGTGCCAGCAGTCACAGGGACCCCTCCTACAATGAGCAGTTCTTC
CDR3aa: CASSHRDPSYNEQFF

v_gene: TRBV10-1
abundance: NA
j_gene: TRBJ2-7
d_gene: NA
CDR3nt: TGCGCCAGCAGTGAGTCGAGCTCGCCGGGCTACGAGCAGTACTTC
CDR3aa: CASSESSSPGYEQYF

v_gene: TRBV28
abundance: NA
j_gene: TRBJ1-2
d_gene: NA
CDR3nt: TGTGCCAGCAGTTCGAGCTATGGCTACACCTTC
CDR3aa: CASSSSYGYTF

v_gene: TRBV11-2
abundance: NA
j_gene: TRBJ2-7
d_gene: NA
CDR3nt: TGTGCCAGCAGCTTCGCTGGGTCAGGGAACGAGCAGTACTTC
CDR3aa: CASSFAGSGNEQYF

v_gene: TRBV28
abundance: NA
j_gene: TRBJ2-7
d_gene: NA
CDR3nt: TGTGCCAGCAGTCTGATCTACGAGCAGTACTTC
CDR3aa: CASSLIYEQYF

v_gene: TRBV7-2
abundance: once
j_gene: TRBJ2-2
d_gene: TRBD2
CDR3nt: TGTGCCAGCAGCTTACCGGGGGGGCCAACCGGGGAGCTGTTTTTT
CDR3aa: CASSLPGGPTGELFF

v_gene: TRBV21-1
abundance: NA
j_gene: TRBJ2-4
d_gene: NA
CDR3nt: TGTGCCAGCAGCAAGCCGACAGGGTCGGGACTCAAAAACATTCAGTACTTC
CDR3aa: CASSKPTGSGLKNIQYF

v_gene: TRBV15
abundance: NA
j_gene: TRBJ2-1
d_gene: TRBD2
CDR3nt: TGTGCCACCAGCAGAAGGGCTAGCGGTGACAATGAGCAGTTCTTC
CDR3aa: CATSRRASGDNEQFF

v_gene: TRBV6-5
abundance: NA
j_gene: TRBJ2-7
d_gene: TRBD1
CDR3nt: TGTGCCAGCAGGGGACAGGGGGCCCCTGAGGGGCAGTACTTC
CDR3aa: CASRGQGAPEGQYF

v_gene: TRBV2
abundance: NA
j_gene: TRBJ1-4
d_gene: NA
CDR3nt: TGTGCCAGCAGTGATTTCCAATTGGCAGAAAAACTGTTTTTT
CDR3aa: CASSDFQLAEKLFF

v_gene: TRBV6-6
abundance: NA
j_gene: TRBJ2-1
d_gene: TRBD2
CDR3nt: TGTGCCAGCACCCTCTGGCTAGCGGGAGTTGGCAATGAGCAGTTCTTC
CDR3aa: CASTLWLAGVGNEQFF

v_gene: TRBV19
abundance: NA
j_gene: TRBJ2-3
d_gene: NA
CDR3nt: TGTGCCAGTAGTATTGGGTCCGTAGCCTCCCGCACAGATACGCAGTATTTT
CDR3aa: CASSIGSVASRTDTQYF

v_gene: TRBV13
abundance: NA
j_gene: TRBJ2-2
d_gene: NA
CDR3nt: TGTGCCAGCAGCTTGAGGACTTGGCCCACCGGGGAGCTGTTTTTT
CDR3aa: CASSLRTWPTGELFF

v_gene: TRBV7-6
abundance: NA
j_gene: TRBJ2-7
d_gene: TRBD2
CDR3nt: TGTGCCAGCAGCTTAGTCGGGGAGGGCTACGAGCAGTACTTC
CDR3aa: CASSLVGEGYEQYF

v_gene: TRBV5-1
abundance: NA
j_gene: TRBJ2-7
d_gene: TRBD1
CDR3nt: TGCGCCAGCAGCACGCGACAGGGAACGGCTACCTACGAGCAGTACTTC
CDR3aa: CASSTRQGTATYEQYF

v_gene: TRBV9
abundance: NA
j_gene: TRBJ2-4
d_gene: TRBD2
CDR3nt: TGTGCCAGCAGCCCCCCGGGGGGGAGAGCCAAAAACATTCAGTACTTC
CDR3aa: CASSPPGGRAKNIQYF

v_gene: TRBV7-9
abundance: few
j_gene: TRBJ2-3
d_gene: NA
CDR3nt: TGTGCCAGCAGCTTGTGGGATACGCAGTATTTT
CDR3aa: CASSLWDTQYF

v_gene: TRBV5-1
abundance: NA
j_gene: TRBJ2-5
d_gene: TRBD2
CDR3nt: TGCGCCAGCAGCGGCGGGGGGCCAGGAGAGACCCAGTACTTC
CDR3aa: CASSGGGPGETQYF

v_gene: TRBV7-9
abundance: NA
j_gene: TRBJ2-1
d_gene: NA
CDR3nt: TGTGCCAGCAGCTTGTCTGGGACCGGTGGGCAGTTCTTC
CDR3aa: CASSLSGTGGQFF

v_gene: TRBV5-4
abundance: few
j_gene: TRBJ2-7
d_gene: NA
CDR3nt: TGCGCCAGCAGCCAAAATCGGGACGTTTCCTACGAGCAGTACTTC
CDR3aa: CASSQNRDVSYEQYF

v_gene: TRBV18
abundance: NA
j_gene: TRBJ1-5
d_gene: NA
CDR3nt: TGTGCCAGCTCACCATATGGGGATAGCAATCAGCCCCAGCATTTT
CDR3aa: CASSPYGDSNQPQHF